What follows describes a single TCR beta chain. The data originate from a study of cytomegalovirus exposure and HLA in healthy donors. Trimming stripped 8 bases from V and 7 bases from J, with 15 bases between. This CDR3 has 12 residues. Germline CDR1 reads SNHLY; CDR2 reads FYNNEI. 60 Vbeta and 13 Jbeta primers were used in PCR. Libraries were prepared by immunoSEQ multiplex PCR; TCRdb keeps only in-frame clonotypes and omits some of them. The profile shows some 150,000 clones, roughly 80% of them singletons. The rearrangement links TRBV2 to TRBJ2-7, with D perhaps matching TRBD2 (6 bases). This clonotype originated in a woman between 40 and 50 years old in good health and CMV-seropositive. Sequenced sample: PBMCs. The CDR3 spells CASEESGREQYF. CDR3 nucleotides: TGTGCCAGCGAGGAATCAGGGAGGGAGCAGTACTTC. Full variable domain (rest looked up from reference TRBV2 and TRBJ2-7): EPEVTQTPSHQVTQMGQEVILRCVPISNHLYFYWYRQILGQKVEFLVSFYNNEISEKSEIFDDQFSVERPDGSNFTLKIRSTKLEDSAMYFCASEESGREQYFGPGTRLTVT.